Below, one TCR beta chain is given with its context. The J segment lost 2 bases and the V segment lost 4 bases, leaving 8 bases of the junction unmatched. The CDR3 covers 14 residues. In germline, CDR1 is SQVTM, CDR2 ANQGSEA. This entry comes from a study of blood T cell repertoires in COVID-19. Study as a whole: PBMCs, B-cell-depleted T cells, or T cells provided the cDNA or gDNA that made up the material.

Original processing notes: Estimation of nucleated cell counts was performed using reference gene primer amplification. Data came from immunoSEQ multiplex PCR; TCRdb stores just in-frame clones and leaves some out. The D gene and trimming were derived from the DNA, and the V and J assignments and clone size from that table. The sample yields tens of thousands of clones, 75% to 90% seen once. The sequenced material came from peripheral blood. The chain joins TRBV29-1 to TRBJ2-7; TRBD1 matches 7 bases. The sequence was obtained from a woman aged 80 or older with active or convalescent COVID-19. CDR3 amino acids: CSVGKRGRTYEQYF. DNA of the CDR3: TGCAGCGTTGGAAAAAGGGGGCGCACCTACGAGCAGTACTTC.